This section outlines one T cell receptor beta chain sequence together with its context. Sequencing of TCR beta, carried out with a high-throughput approach, was applied to CD8+ and CD4+ T cells from the blood. This entry belongs to a study of CD8 T cells in Susac syndrome. Turning to the study itself: Among the sequenced Susac syndrome patients, roughly 6 had active disease while 8 or 9 were in remission.

V dropped 5 bases and J dropped 0 bases, with 7 bases sitting between them. CDR1 KGHDR and CDR2 SFDVKD come from the germline V gene. This CDR3 contains 14 residues. Reverse transcription used about 0.5 to 1 ug RNA and random hexamers. An immunoSEQ multiplex PCR generated amplified TCR beta CDR3 products spanning 54 Vbeta and 13 Jbeta. MiXCR was run by TCRdb on the immunoSEQ multiplex PCR reads, yielding one entry per CDR3 protein. The table records about 150,000 distinct CDR3 sequences, 90% to 97% of them present only once. The TCR originated in a human donor with Susac syndrome. The chain links TRBV24-1 to TRBJ1-5, with D unclear. Material: CD4+ T cells from PBMCs. CDR3: CATSASYSNQPQHF. CDR3 DNA: TGTGCCACCAGTGCATCGTATAGCAATCAGCCCCAGCATTTT.